This T cell receptor beta chain was sequenced for a study of shared clonotypes between healthy human individuals. Study as a whole: Three plates each covered CD4 naive and memory; CD8 naive two, CD8 memory one. Study-level points and caveats: The study generally estimated greater richness for naive than memory subsets. Although depth was large, rarefaction showed that sequencing of the sorted subsets was incomplete. The generation probabilities recorded for non-shared clonotypes fell below those of clonotypes shared by all four donors.

CD45RO-negative cells were positively selected for CCR7, leaving out terminally differentiated effector memory CD45RA+ cells. This table comes from immunoSEQ multiplex PCR, and its TCRdb copy is limited to in-frame clones, with some not included. The table shows some 1,900,000 clones, with approximately 95% occurring only once. To note about this clone: Its target is not known.

The CDR3 has 13 amino acids. Trimming removed 4 bases at V and 3 bases at J, with 10 bases between. In germline, CDR1 is SGHNT, CDR2 YYREEE (reference sequence). The sample taken for sequencing was naive CD8+ T cells sorted from blood. V gene TRBV5-4 combines with J gene TRBJ1-1, with D hard to call. This sequence originates from a man younger than 35 in good health. The DNA of the CDR3 is TGTGCCAGCAGCCCGTTGTGGGACACTGAAGCTTTCTTT. It codes for CASSPLWDTEAFF.